The next 30 T cell receptor beta chains were all read from a single sample in a study of shared clonotypes between healthy human individuals. Profiling relied on immunoSEQ multiplex PCR, and the TCRdb table lists in-frame clones only, not all of them. Of roughly 520,000 clones listed, roughly 95% were seen once; the top ten hold under 0.065%. Input material: naive CD4+ T cells sorted from blood. Subset denoted: CD45RA+ positively selected. All receptors come from a young woman in good health.

This clone was picked up one time. This rearrangement joins TRBV5-1 to TRBJ2-3, with 8 bases matching TRBD2. There are 16 residues in the CDR3. V lost 4 bases and J lost 3; bases outside the gene matches: 10. The germline V gene has CDR1 SGHRS and CDR2 YFSETQ. This chain's CDR3 is CASSRPGTSVTDTQYF. CDR3 DNA sequence: TGCGCCAGCAGCCGTCCGGGGACTAGTGTTACAGATACGCAGTATTTT.

V usage is TRBV6-4 and J usage is TRBJ1-1; 8 bases align to TRBD1. This CDR3 comprises 14 residues. The trim removed 6 bases at V and 4 bases at J, leaving 7 bases unmatched. The germline CDR1 and CDR2 sequences are MRHNA and SNTAGT. CDR3 nucleotide sequence: TGTGCCAGCAGCCTGACAGGGGATGGCACTGAAGCTTTCTTT. Amino acids: CASSLTGDGTEAFF.

This clone occurred once. The V and J genes are TRBV9 and TRBJ2-6; D may be TRBD1 (5 bases). Germline V gene data show CDR1 as SGDLS and CDR2 as YYNGEE. The CDR3 runs 20 residues. V gave up 0 bases and J gave up 0 bases, with 19 bases separating them. This CDR3 reads CASSVAGRVTAYSGANVLTF. The DNA of the CDR3 is TGTGCCAGCAGCGTAGCAGGTAGGGTGACAGCGTACTCTGGGGCCAACGTCCTGACTTTC.

This chain joins TRBV9 and TRBJ2-1; 9 nucleotides agree with TRBD2. CDR1 SGDLS and CDR2 YYNGEE come from the germline V gene. There are 19 residues in the CDR3. V was clipped by 4 bases and J by 1 base; unmatched bases: 15. The CDR3 nucleotides read TGTGCCAGCAGCCAGAAACCCCGGCGGGAGGGCATTTCCTACAATGAGCAGTTCTTC. It specifies CASSQKPRREGISYNEQFF.

The chain is built from TRBV18 and TRBJ1-5, with 7 bases that match TRBD1. The CDR3 sequence is 15 residues long. The J segment lost 7 bases and the V segment lost 5 bases, leaving 11 bases of the junction unmatched. Germline V CDR1 and CDR2: KGHSH, LQKENI. This CDR3 reads CASSSGEGAGQPQHF. The CDR3 coding sequence is TGTGCCAGCTCATCCGGTGAGGGGGCTGGCCAGCCCCAGCATTTT.

The gene calls are TRBV27 and TRBJ2-5; tentative D call: TRBD1 (5 bases). The germline V and J ends were trimmed by 6 bases and 5 bases, with 16 bases remaining between them. The CDR3 is 14 residues long. Germline loops: CDR1 MNHEY, CDR2 SMNVEV (reference sequence). Here the CDR3 DNA reads TGTGCCAGCAGCTCCTCAGACAGACTGGAGACCCAGTACTTC. It codes for CASSSSDRLETQYF.

This clone was seen just once. The V call is TRBV27, the J call TRBJ1-2, with a weak D call TRBD1 (6 bases). V lost 6 bases, J lost 8 bases, and 19 bases lay in between. This CDR3 has 14 residues. Germline assignment: CDR1 MNHEY and CDR2 SMNVEV (reference sequence). CDR3 loop: CASRAVTGAPGYTF. DNA of the CDR3: TGTGCCAGCAGGGCTGTGACAGGAGCTCCGGGCTACACCTTC.

The table lists this clone with a count of one. The rearrangement links TRBV12-5 to TRBJ1-1; the D is unclear. CDR1 LGHNT and CDR2 FRNRAP come from the germline V gene. This CDR3 contains 12 residues. Trimming took 4 bases from V and 4 from J, leaving 7 bases between them. The CDR3 region has the DNA TGTGCTAGTGGTTCATATAGCACTGAAGCTTTCTTT. Translation gives CASGSYSTEAFF.

This clone has only one observation. The rearrangement uses TRBV18 and TRBJ1-2; D perhaps matches TRBD1 (5 bases). The CDR3 is 16 amino acids. The V gene's germline CDR1 is KGHSH and CDR2 LQKENI. V lost 4 bases and J 7 bases, leaving 22 bases between the germline ends. CDR3 loop: CASSLARDPTPPGYTF. CDR3 bases: TGTGCCAGCTCACTGGCCCGGGACCCTACTCCACCTGGCTACACCTTC.

The J gene is TRBJ2-7, the V gene TRBV28, with 7 bases that match TRBD1. Unmatched junction bases numbered 13, after V lost 7 bases and J lost 1 base. This CDR3 is built from 16 residues. The germline V gene encodes CDR1 MDHEN and CDR2 SYDVKM. In DNA, the CDR3 is TGTGCCAGCACTCCTCAGGGGGACCCACCTTCCTACGAGCAGTACTTC. Its protein is CASTPQGDPPSYEQYF.

The gene calls are TRBV11-2 and TRBJ2-1; 8 bases line up with TRBD1. Unmatched junction bases numbered 8, after V lost 0 bases and J lost 4 bases. CDR3 size: 17 residues. Germline CDR1 and CDR2: SGHAT and FQNNGV. The CDR3: CASSLDLRHRGYNEQFF. The CDR3 DNA follows: TGTGCCAGCAGCTTAGATTTACGACACAGGGGGTACAATGAGCAGTTCTTC.

The chain couples TRBV5-5 to TRBJ1-5; weak D call: TRBD1 (5 bases). This CDR3 has 15 amino acids. CDR1 is SGHKS and CDR2 is YYEKEE in the germline V gene (reference sequence). Between the trimmed V and J ends, which lost 2 bases and 4 bases, there was a span of 13 bases. The CDR3 bases are TGTGCCAGCAGCTTCGCGGGGACCCCAAATCAGCCCCAGCATTTT. It yields the protein CASSFAGTPNQPQHF.

This clone is a singleton in its sample. The chain is built from TRBV7-9 and TRBJ2-1; 13 bases map to TRBD2. V shed 5 bases and J 5 bases; nucleotides not matched to a gene: 9. This CDR3 has 17 residues. The germline V gene has CDR1 SEHNR and CDR2 FQNEAQ (reference sequence). CDR3 amino acids: CASSKGGTSGTHNEQFF. DNA of the CDR3: TGTGCCAGCAGCAAAGGAGGGACTAGCGGGACACACAATGAGCAGTTCTTC.

The chain uses TRBV4-1 and TRBJ2-5, with TRBD2 identical over 13 bases. CDR3 length: 18 amino acids. Trimming at V came to 5 bases and at J to 5 bases, leaving 14 bases not matched to a gene. CDR1 is MGHRA, CDR2 YSYEKL, per germline. CDR3 in amino acids: CASSSPGTSGTTRETQYF. The CDR3 DNA follows: TGCGCCAGCAGCTCACCCGGGACTAGCGGGACCACCCGCGAGACCCAGTACTTC.

The chain carries TRBV6-6 and TRBJ2-7; either TRBD1 or TRBD2 may supply D (5 bases each). CDR3 length equals 15 residues. V was shortened by 4 bases and J by 5 bases, with 18 bases between the two germline ends. In germline, CDR1 is MNHNY, CDR2 SVGAGI (reference sequence). This chain's CDR3 is CASSFLGRRGDEQYF. CDR3 nucleotide sequence: TGTGCCAGCAGTTTTCTAGGGAGAAGGGGTGACGAGCAGTACTTC.

This sequence joins TRBV18 and TRBJ1-2; D is uncertain. The CDR3 has 13 residues. Germline lookup yields CDR1 KGHSH and CDR2 LQKENI. V was pared by 2 bases and J by 7 bases, with 11 bases between. CDR3 amino acids: CASSPARPGGYTF. The CDR3 DNA reads as TGTGCCAGCTCACCAGCCCGCCCGGGTGGCTACACCTTC.

The rearrangement uses TRBV7-3 and TRBJ2-7; D is perhaps TRBD2 (5 bases). V was pared by 5 bases and J by 7 bases, with 15 bases between. Germline CDR1 reads SGHTA; CDR2 reads FQGTGA. The CDR3 spans 13 residues. This chain's CDR3 is CASSPQTRREQYF. CDR3 DNA: TGTGCCAGCAGCCCCCAGACCAGGAGGGAGCAGTACTTC. Filled out from reference TRBV7-3 and TRBJ2-7, the complete variable domain reads GAGVSQTPSNKVTEKGKYVELRCDPISGHTALYWYRQSLGQGPEFLIYFQGTGAADDSGLPNDRFFAVRPEGSVSTLKIQRTERGDSAVYLCASSPQTRREQYFGPGTRLTVT.

This clone appeared a single time. J is TRBJ2-7 and V is TRBV27; no clear D gene. Germline CDR1 and CDR2: MNHEY and SMNVEV (reference sequence). The CDR3 contains 15 residues. V shed 7 bases and J shed 4 bases, with 20 bases lying between them. The CDR3 region is CASIPQFPKGYEQYF. The CDR3 nucleotides are TGTGCCAGCATCCCGCAGTTCCCGAAAGGGTACGAGCAGTACTTC.

The chain combines TRBV11-2 with TRBJ2-2; 9 nucleotides agree with TRBD2. The trim removed 5 bases at V and 2 bases at J, leaving 6 bases unmatched. Germline V lookup: CDR1 SGHAT, CDR2 FQNNGV. The CDR3 contains 16 residues. CDR3 protein: CASSPGLAINTGELFF. The CDR3, as DNA: TGTGCCAGCAGCCCCGGACTAGCGATCAACACCGGGGAGCTGTTTTTT. The full variable domain, in which reference TRBV11-2 and TRBJ2-2 provide the parts outside the CDR3, is EAGVAQSPRYKIIEKRQSVAFWCNPISGHATLYWYQQILGQGPKLLIQFQNNGVVDDSQLPKDRFSAERLKGVDSTLKIQPAKLEDSAVYLCASSPGLAINTGELFFGEGSRLTVL.

Details on this clone: Relative to the germline gene, one junction end is altered; a read error may explain this. V and J are TRBV7-8 and TRBJ2-2; D possibly corresponds to TRBD2 (6 bases). The CDR3 has 16 amino acids. Germline lookup yields CDR1 SGHVS and CDR2 FQNEAQ. The CDR3 DNA is TGTGCCAGCAGCTTAGCCGGGAGTGGGAACGCCGGGGAGCTGTTTTTT. Protein: CASSLAGSGNAGELFF.

The rearrangement uses TRBV27 and TRBJ2-7, with 8 bases matching TRBD2. In germline, CDR1 is MNHEY, CDR2 SMNVEV (reference sequence). CDR3 size: 16 residues. V lost 5 bases and J lost 1; bases outside the gene matches: 10. The CDR3 loop is CASSPRDSGASYEQYF. Here the CDR3 DNA reads TGTGCCAGCAGTCCTCGTGATAGCGGGGCATCCTACGAGCAGTACTTC.

The V call is TRBV19, the J call TRBJ2-7, with 11 nucleotides matching TRBD2. Germline CDR1 and CDR2: LNHDA and SQIVND (reference sequence). The junction had 5 bases not matched to a gene; V was cut back by 6 bases and J by 1 base. The length of the CDR3 is 15 residues. The DNA for the CDR3 is TGTGCCAGTAGCCTGACTAGCGGGACTTCCTACGAGCAGTACTTC. Its translation is CASSLTSGTSYEQYF.

V is TRBV5-8 and J is TRBJ2-5, with 9 positions matching TRBD2. The CDR3 length is 16 residues. V shed 4 bases and J 4 bases; nucleotides not matched to a gene: 11. The germline V gene has CDR1 SGHTS and CDR2 YDEGEE. CDR3 nucleotide sequence: TGTGCCAGCAGCCGAAGTGGGCGGGAGGGCCGAGAGACCCAGTACTTC. It encodes CASSRSGREGRETQYF.

V gene TRBV5-1 combines with J gene TRBJ1-1; D not certain. The V gene's germline CDR1 is SGHRS and CDR2 YFSETQ. The CDR3 has 14 residues. The V and J ends lost 0 bases and 6 bases respectively, with 12 bases between them. Here the CDR3 DNA reads TGCGCCAGCAGCTTGGCCGGGGTGCGGGCTGAAGCTTTCTTT. The encoded protein is CASSLAGVRAEAFF.

The chain links TRBV6-5 to TRBJ2-3, with D perhaps TRBD1 (6 bases). Germline CDR1 is MNHEY and CDR2 is SVGAGI. V was cut by 5 bases and J by 1 base, with 10 bases left in between. The CDR3 contains 14 residues. CDR3 DNA sequence: TGTGCCAGCAGTAGGACAGCCCGCACAGATACGCAGTATTTT. It encodes CASSRTARTDTQYF.

CDR3 loop: CASSPQGGGQPQHF. The CDR3 DNA sequence: TGTGCCAGCTCACCACAGGGGGGCGGGCAGCCCCAGCATTTT. The chain couples TRBV18 to TRBJ1-5; D perhaps matches TRBD1 (6 bases). Germline loops: CDR1 KGHSH, CDR2 LQKENI. The ends were cut back, 1 base at V and 7 bases at J, with 11 bases in the middle. The CDR3 runs 14 residues. Filled out from reference TRBV18 and TRBJ1-5, the complete variable domain reads NAGVMQNPRHLVRRRGQEARLRCSPMKGHSHVYWYRQLPEEGLKFMVYLQKENIIDESGMPKERFSAEFPKEGPSILRIQQVVRGDSAAYFCASSPQGGGQPQHFGDGTRLSIL.

The chain has TRBV5-1 and TRBJ2-7; D is possibly TRBD1 (6 bases). V shed 1 base and J shed 2 bases, with 10 bases lying between them. The CDR3 has 14 residues. Germline V gene sequence: CDR1 SGHRS, CDR2 YFSETQ. CDR3 bases: TGCGCCAGCAGCTTGCGGACAGACCCCTACGAGCAGTACTTC. As protein: CASSLRTDPYEQYF.

The chain is built from TRBV27 and TRBJ2-1; the D gene is possibly TRBD2 (6 bases). Germline values: CDR1 MNHEY, CDR2 SMNVEV (reference sequence). This CDR3 is built from 18 residues. The ends were cut back, 6 bases at V and 3 bases at J, with 24 bases in the middle. CDR3 in DNA: TGTGCCAGCAGACCCATCCCCTCAGCGGGCTCCAACTACAATGAGCAGTTCTTC. Protein sequence: CASRPIPSAGSNYNEQFF.

This sequence joins TRBV6-4 and TRBJ2-3; TRBD2 matches 8 bases. Losses at the gene ends were 4 bases for V and 2 bases for J; bases not matched to a gene: 8. CDR3 length: 16 residues. Germline V gene lookup returns CDR1 MRHNA and CDR2 SNTAGT. The CDR3 sequence: CASSALAGLHTDTQYF. CDR3 DNA: TGTGCCAGCAGTGCCTTAGCGGGACTACACACAGATACGCAGTATTTT.

The chain carries TRBV5-4 and TRBJ2-7; 7 bases agree with TRBD1. V dropped 3 bases and J dropped 1; count of bases not matched to a gene: 7. Germline loops: CDR1 SGHNT, CDR2 YYREEE (reference sequence). CDR3 length equals 15 residues. The CDR3 coding sequence is TGTGCCAGCAGCTGGGGGACAGCAGGATCCTACGAGCAGTACTTC. As protein: CASSWGTAGSYEQYF.